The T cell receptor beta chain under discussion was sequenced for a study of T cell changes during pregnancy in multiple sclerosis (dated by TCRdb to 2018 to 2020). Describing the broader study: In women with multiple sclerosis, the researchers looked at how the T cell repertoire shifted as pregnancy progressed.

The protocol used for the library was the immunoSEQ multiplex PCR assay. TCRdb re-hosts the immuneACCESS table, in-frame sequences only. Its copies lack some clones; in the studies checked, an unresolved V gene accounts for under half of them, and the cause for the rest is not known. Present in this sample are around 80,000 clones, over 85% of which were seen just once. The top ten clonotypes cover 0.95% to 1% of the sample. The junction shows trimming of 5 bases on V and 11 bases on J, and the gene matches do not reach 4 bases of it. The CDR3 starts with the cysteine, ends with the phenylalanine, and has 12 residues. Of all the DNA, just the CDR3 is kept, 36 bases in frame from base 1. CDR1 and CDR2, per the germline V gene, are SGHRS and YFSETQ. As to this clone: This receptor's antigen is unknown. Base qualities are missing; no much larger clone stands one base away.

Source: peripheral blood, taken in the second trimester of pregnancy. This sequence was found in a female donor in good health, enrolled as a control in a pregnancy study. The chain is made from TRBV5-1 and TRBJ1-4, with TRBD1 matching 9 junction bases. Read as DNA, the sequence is TGCGCCAGCAGGGGACAGGGAGTGAAACTGTTTTTT. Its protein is CASRGQGVKLFF.